What follows are 21 T cell receptor beta chains derived from one specimen sequenced in a study of human T cells and chemical hapten exposure. Described time point: patch test 1, 2 weeks after DPC sensitization. The treatment: therapeutic diphenylcyclopropenone sensitization with weekly scalp DPC. TCRdb reprocessed the RACE reads via MiXCR and lists one record per CDR3 protein. Here the sample spans roughly 72,000 distinct CDR3 sequences, 9% to 12% being singletons. The sequences come from whole blood, collected in connection with sensitization to the hapten diphenylcyclopropenone (DPC). These receptor sequences come from a woman aged 50 to 65 with alopecia areata. Some clones in this sample may be carry-over from other donors' samples.

This clonotype turned up a few times. The V call is TRBV11-3, the J call TRBJ2-1; TRBD2 matches 15 bases. Unmatched junction bases numbered 7, after V lost 3 bases and J lost 7 bases. Germline CDR1 is SGHNT and CDR2 is YENEEA. This CDR3 region has 17 residues. The CDR3 protein is CASSFAGTSGRRNEQFF. CDR3 nucleotide sequence: TGTGCCAGCAGCTTTGCCGGGACTAGCGGGAGGAGGAATGAGCAGTTCTTC.

This clonotype has just a few counts. The chain couples TRBV7-6 to TRBJ2-7; TRBD1 aligns across 11 bases. The CDR3 runs 14 residues. CDR1 is SGHVS, CDR2 FNYEAQ, per germline. Unmatched junction bases numbered 5, after V lost 4 bases and J lost 6 bases. The CDR3 region is CASSSGTGGSEQYF. In DNA form, the CDR3 reads TGTGCCAGCAGCTCAGGGACAGGGGGTAGCGAGCAGTACTTC.

The J gene is TRBJ2-1, the V gene TRBV4-3; 8 bases align to TRBD2. CDR3 length: 17 amino acids. Per germline, CDR1 LGHNA and CDR2 YSLEER. V lost 4 bases and J lost 5; bases outside the gene matches: 13. This chain's CDR3 is CASSRGWASGQNNEQFF. CDR3 coding DNA: TGCGCCAGCAGCCGCGGCTGGGCTAGCGGGCAGAACAATGAGCAGTTCTTC.

The chain joins TRBV5-1 to TRBJ2-7; D may be TRBD1 (6 bases). CDR1 and CDR2 from the germline V gene are SGHRS and YFSETQ. This CDR3 contains 14 residues. Trimming shortened V by 3 bases and J by 7 bases, and 17 bases separated the two germline ends. CDR3 sequence reads: CASSSTGTGREQYF. The CDR3 region has the DNA TGCGCCAGCAGCTCCACAGGGACCGGCAGGGAGCAGTACTTC.

There are many counts of this clonotype. The chain employs TRBV6-1 and TRBJ2-3; D might be TRBD2 (6 bases). Germline V lookup: CDR1 MNHNS, CDR2 SASEGT. This CDR3 is 14 amino acids long. V was cut by 7 bases and J by 5 bases, with 16 bases left in between. CDR3 sequence reads: CASTSSAPVDTQYF. The CDR3 DNA sequence: TGTGCCAGCACTTCTAGCGCGCCCGTAGATACGCAGTATTTT.

This clonotype has at least ten counts. The chain combines TRBV19 with TRBJ2-2, with D possibly being TRBD2 (6 bases). CDR3 length equals 19 residues. The V end lost 2 bases, the J end lost 10 bases, and 29 bases lay between the germline ends. Germline V CDR1 and CDR2: LNHDA, SQIVND (reference sequence). CDR3 DNA: TGTGCCAGTAGTATAAGCTCTCCGAGGGGACCGGGGAGGTCCCCGGAGCTGTTTTTT. Residues: CASSISSPRGPGRSPELFF.

This clonotype was observed many times. The chain combines TRBV6-5 with TRBJ1-6, with 7 nucleotides matching TRBD1. Germline V CDR1 and CDR2: MNHEY, SVGAGI. The length of the CDR3 is 14 residues. The junction had 8 bases not matched to a gene; V was cut back by 5 bases and J by 10 bases. The CDR3: CASSRQGVQSPLHF. The CDR3 bases are TGTGCCAGCAGTCGACAGGGAGTACAGTCACCCCTCCACTTT.

This clonotype showed up just a few times. V and J are TRBV20-1 and TRBJ2-2; TRBD2 agrees at 7 bases. Germline V lookup: CDR1 DFQATT, CDR2 SNEGSKA (reference sequence). This CDR3 is built from 15 residues. V shed 0 bases, J shed 4 bases, and the junction held 5 bases outside the gene matches. The CDR3 coding sequence is TGCAGTGCTAGAGATCGGGCGGGAGTCACCGGGGAGCTGTTTTTT. This encodes CSARDRAGVTGELFF.

The V and J genes are TRBV18 and TRBJ2-1; TRBD1 might be the D (5 bases). From germline, CDR1 is KGHSH and CDR2 LQKENI. V shed 2 bases and J shed 6 bases, with 17 bases lying between them. The CDR3 has 16 amino acids. CDR3 in DNA: TGTGCCAGCTCACCAAAGCTTGGTCAGGGTGGCAATGAGCAGTTCTTC. As protein: CASSPKLGQGGNEQFF.

This clonotype was counted between two and nine times. The V and J genes are TRBV6-2 or TRBV6-3 and TRBJ2-4; the D gene is possibly TRBD1 (5 bases). Trimming removed 6 bases from V and 1 base from J, with 19 bases in between. From germline, CDR1 is MNHEY and CDR2 SVGEGT. The CDR3 extends over 17 amino acids. Here the CDR3 reads CASRRLDIFWAKNIQYF. CDR3 DNA: TGTGCCAGCAGACGCTTGGACATTTTCTGGGCCAAAAACATTCAGTACTTC.

This clonotype appeared a few times. Here the CDR3 reads CSARGGDRGRLTLYGYTF. Here the CDR3 DNA reads TGCAGTGCTAGAGGCGGGGACAGGGGCCGATTAACTCTCTATGGCTACACCTTC. V gene TRBV20-1 combines with J gene TRBJ1-2; 10 positions agree with TRBD1. CDR3 length equals 18 residues. V shed 1 base and J 4 bases; nucleotides not matched to a gene: 15. The germline gives CDR1 DFQATT, CDR2 SNEGSKA (reference sequence).

This clonotype has at least ten counts. This chain joins TRBV11-2 and TRBJ2-3, with 9 positions matching TRBD2. The germline gives CDR1 SGHAT, CDR2 FQNNGV. This CDR3 is built from 17 residues. V lost 5 bases to trimming and J lost 0 bases; unmatched junction nucleotides: 9. CDR3: CASSPWTSASSTDTQYF. The DNA of the CDR3 is TGTGCCAGCAGCCCCTGGACTAGCGCCTCTAGCACAGATACGCAGTATTTT.

This clonotype was seen many times. The chain employs TRBV11-2 and TRBJ2-1; a weak D match, TRBD2 (6 bases). Trimming took 1 base from V and 9 from J, leaving 10 bases between them. The germline V gene encodes CDR1 SGHAT and CDR2 FQNNGV. The CDR3 length is 13 residues. The CDR3 nucleotides read TGTGCCAGCAGCTTAGGCGGGGAGGTTGAGCAGTTCTTC. Encoded protein: CASSLGGEVEQFF.

This clonotype has a handful of counts. This chain joins TRBV6-5 and TRBJ1-5; 8 nucleotides align to TRBD1. Trimming at V came to 4 bases and at J to 8 bases, leaving 1 base not matched to a gene. This CDR3 comprises 12 residues. Per germline, CDR1 MNHEY and CDR2 SVGAGI. For the CDR3, the DNA is TGTGCCAGCAGTTCGACAGGGGAGCCCCAGCATTTT. Protein product: CASSSTGEPQHF.

The rearrangement joins TRBV29-1 to TRBJ2-3; tentatively, D is TRBD1 or TRBD2 (5 bases each). Germline V CDR1 and CDR2: SQVTM, ANQGSEA. V was shortened by 3 bases and J by 2 bases, with 6 bases between the two germline ends. The CDR3 runs to 12 residues. The CDR3 coding sequence is TGCAGCGTTGAGGGGACCACAGATACGCAGTATTTT. Its protein is CSVEGTTDTQYF.

This clonotype was detected ten times or more. This sequence joins TRBV5-1 and TRBJ1-1, with 8 bases fitting TRBD1. Germline CDR1 SGHRS, CDR2 YFSETQ. This CDR3 is 15 amino acids long. Unmatched junction bases numbered 15, after V lost 3 bases and J lost 11 bases. CDR3 residues: CASSSTPGQVRGAFF. In DNA form, the CDR3 reads TGCGCCAGCAGCTCTACTCCGGGACAGGTACGAGGGGCTTTCTTT.

The V and J genes are TRBV27 and TRBJ2-7; 8 positions agree with TRBD1. The J segment lost 4 bases and the V segment lost 3 bases, leaving 8 bases of the junction unmatched. CDR3 size: 15 residues. Germline V gives CDR1 MNHEY, CDR2 SMNVEV (reference sequence). The CDR3 DNA reads TGTGCCAGCAGTTTCGGACAGGGTCGGGGTTACGAGCAGTACTTC. This sequence encodes CASSFGQGRGYEQYF.

The chain couples TRBV18 to TRBJ2-7; D is ambiguous. The CDR3 is 13 residues long. Trimming removed 6 bases from V and 6 bases from J, with 15 bases in between. Germline V gene lookup returns CDR1 KGHSH and CDR2 LQKENI. This chain's CDR3 is CASSADATSEQYF. The CDR3 bases are TGTGCCAGCTCCGCGGACGCTACCAGCGAGCAGTACTTC.

In its sample, this clonotype was seen many times. This sequence joins TRBV11-2 and TRBJ2-6; 13 bases map to TRBD2. The CDR3 length is 20 residues. The V gene end was trimmed by 5 bases and the J gene end by 0 bases; junction bases not matched to a gene: 10. From germline, CDR1 is SGHAT and CDR2 FQNNGV. The CDR3 DNA follows: TGTGCCAGCAGCCTCAGGACTAGCGGGAGAACAATCTCTGGGGCCAACGTCCTGACTTTC. Its translation: CASSLRTSGRTISGANVLTF.

This clonotype was seen a handful of times. CDR3 sequence (DNA): TGTGCCAGCAGCGTAGGAAGAAACTACACCTTC. Translating it yields CASSVGRNYTF. The genes are TRBV9 and TRBJ1-2; D unclear. The CDR3 spans 11 residues. CDR1 and CDR2 (germline): SGDLS, YYNGEE. V shed 0 bases and J shed 10 bases, with 7 bases lying between them.

This clonotype was picked up many times. The V and J genes are TRBV20-1 and TRBJ1-6; the match to TRBD1 covers 7 bases. V shed 7 bases and J 3 bases; nucleotides not matched to a gene: 9. The CDR3 spans 15 residues. CDR1 DFQATT and CDR2 SNEGSKA come from the germline V gene (reference sequence). The CDR3 loop reads CSVGGTVSYNSPLHF. The DNA for the CDR3 is TGCAGTGTCGGTGGGACAGTTAGCTATAATTCACCCCTCCACTTT.